Following are 23 T cell receptor beta chains from one sample sequenced in a study of shared clonotypes between healthy human individuals. Profiling relied on immunoSEQ multiplex PCR, and the TCRdb table lists in-frame clones only, not all of them. The sample contains just under 350,000 clones, 73% of which appear only once. The source material was memory CD4+ T cells sorted from blood. Subset denoted: CD45RA-negative fraction. The receptors stem from a man in his thirties or forties in good health.

The chain joins TRBV27 to TRBJ2-5; D remains unclear. Looked up from germline, CDR1 is MNHEY and CDR2 is SMNVEV (reference sequence). V lost 0 bases and J 1 base, leaving 3 bases between the germline ends. The CDR3 sequence is 13 residues long. CDR3 nucleotides: TGTGCCAGCAGTTTATCCGGCCAAGAGACCCAGTACTTC. This sequence encodes CASSLSGQETQYF.

This sequence joins TRBV5-1 and TRBJ2-5; 9 bases align to TRBD2. The ends lost 0 bases at V and 6 bases at J; junction bases unmatched: 6. Germline V lookup: CDR1 SGHRS, CDR2 YFSETQ. This CDR3 spans 15 amino acids. CDR3 sequence (DNA): TGCGCCAGCAGCTTGGATAGCGGGAGCGGTCAGACCCAGTACTTC. Its protein is CASSLDSGSGQTQYF.

This clone was counted a single time. This chain joins TRBV18 and TRBJ2-3, with TRBD1 as a possible D gene (5 bases). CDR3 size: 15 residues. Trimming removed 6 bases from V and 4 bases from J, with 17 bases in between. Germline loops: CDR1 KGHSH, CDR2 LQKENI. The DNA for the CDR3 is TGTGCCAGCTCTCCCGTCGGCAGGGCGCCAGATACGCAGTATTTT. Translating it yields CASSPVGRAPDTQYF. The full variable domain, with the rest looked up from reference TRBV18 and TRBJ2-3, is NAGVMQNPRHLVRRRGQEARLRCSPMKGHSHVYWYRQLPEEGLKFMVYLQKENIIDESGMPKERFSAEFPKEGPSILRIQQVVRGDSAAYFCASSPVGRAPDTQYFGPGTRLTVL.

The gene calls are TRBV15 and TRBJ2-3; possibly TRBD2 for D (6 bases). The V end lost 0 bases, the J end lost 2 bases, and 9 bases lay between the germline ends. The CDR3 length is 15 residues. The germline V gene has CDR1 LNHNV and CDR2 YYDKDF (reference sequence). The CDR3 region is CATSRDSGDTDTQYF. DNA for the CDR3: TGTGCCACCAGCAGAGATTCGGGGGACACAGATACGCAGTATTTT.

The gene calls are TRBV28 and TRBJ2-4; the D is unclear. Trimming cost V 8 bases and J 0 bases, with 14 bases left between them. The length of the CDR3 is 15 residues. Germline lookup yields CDR1 MDHEN and CDR2 SYDVKM. This CDR3 is CASRRFRLAKNIQYF. CDR3 DNA sequence: TGTGCCAGCCGCAGGTTTCGATTAGCCAAAAACATTCAGTACTTC.

This chain uses TRBV2 with TRBJ2-3; no clear D. This CDR3 spans 11 amino acids. In germline, CDR1 is SNHLY, CDR2 FYNNEI. The V end was cut by 4 bases, the J end by 11 bases, with 10 bases between. The CDR3 nucleotides read TGTGCCAGCAGTGCCCCCCTTAGGCAGTATTTT. This codes for CASSAPLRQYF.

The chain combines TRBV29-1 with TRBJ2-7, with D perhaps being TRBD1 or TRBD2 (7 bases each). The CDR3 has 14 amino acids. The V gene's germline CDR1 is SQVTM and CDR2 ANQGSEA. Trimming took off 8 bases at V and 0 bases at J, with 17 bases between the two ends. The CDR3 DNA sequence: TGCAGCACGCTGGGGGGGGACAGCTCCTACGAGCAGTACTTC. It codes for CSTLGGDSSYEQYF.

The V and J genes are TRBV7-8 and TRBJ2-7; 10 nucleotides agree with TRBD2. The germline V gene has CDR1 SGHVS and CDR2 FQNEAQ. This CDR3 has 16 residues. V lost 5 bases and J lost 3; bases outside the gene matches: 10. In nucleotides, the CDR3 is TGTGCCAGCAGCACCTTCGCTAGCGGGAGATACTACGAGCAGTACTTC. Its protein product is CASSTFASGRYYEQYF.

The chain has TRBV6-1 and TRBJ2-1; no clear D. Per germline, CDR1 MNHNS and CDR2 SASEGT. The V gene lost 0 bases and the J gene lost 10 bases, with 13 bases spanning the gap. CDR3 size: 14 residues. The CDR3 loop is CASSEAWWPKEQFF. CDR3 nucleotides: TGTGCCAGCAGTGAAGCTTGGTGGCCTAAAGAGCAGTTCTTC.

The V call is TRBV2, the J call TRBJ2-7; 9 nucleotides match TRBD1. The V and J ends lost 5 bases and 4 bases, in that order; junction bases with no gene match: 6. The CDR3 runs to 14 residues. Germline assignment: CDR1 SNHLY and CDR2 FYNNEI. The CDR3 sequence is CASSFGTGYYEQYF. The CDR3 DNA is TGTGCCAGCAGTTTTGGGACAGGGTATTACGAGCAGTACTTC.

The CDR3 DNA reads as TGTGCCAGCAGCTTCTCGGTCACTCCTAACTATGGCTACACCTTC. Protein: CASSFSVTPNYGYTF. The V and J genes are TRBV5-4 and TRBJ1-2; D unresolved. Germline CDR1 and CDR2: SGHNT and YYREEE (reference sequence). CDR3 length: 15 amino acids. V lost 2 bases, J lost 0 bases, and 11 bases lay in between.

This rearrangement joins TRBV11-2 to TRBJ2-1; possibly TRBD1 or TRBD2 for D (6 bases each). V lost 1 base, J lost 9 bases, and 16 bases lay in between. Germline V lookup: CDR1 SGHAT, CDR2 FQNNGV. The CDR3 loop spans 15 amino acids. Here the CDR3 reads CASSLVGGSKTEQFF. The CDR3 DNA follows: TGTGCCAGCAGCTTAGTGGGGGGCTCGAAGACTGAGCAGTTCTTC.

This clone showed up many times. The chain recombines TRBV5-1 with TRBJ2-3; D gene ambiguous. Trimming removed 6 bases from V and 4 bases from J, with 18 bases in between. The CDR3 spans 15 residues. The germline gives CDR1 SGHRS, CDR2 YFSETQ. The CDR3 region is CASISHPSNPDTQYF. DNA of the CDR3: TGCGCCAGCATTTCGCACCCCTCAAATCCAGATACGCAGTATTTT.

The chain recombines TRBV6-6 with TRBJ2-1, with 11 positions matching TRBD1. The CDR3 is 14 residues long. Trimming cost V 6 bases and J 4 bases; bases outside gene matches: 2. The germline V gene encodes CDR1 MNHNY and CDR2 SVGAGI (reference sequence). CDR3 amino acids: CASRGQGGYNEQFF. In DNA form, the CDR3 reads TGTGCCAGCAGGGGACAGGGGGGTTACAATGAGCAGTTCTTC.

Only a few counts were recorded for this clone. The chain carries TRBV18 and TRBJ2-3; D gene uncertain. CDR1 KGHSH and CDR2 LQKENI come from the germline V gene. The CDR3 runs 13 residues. The V end was cut by 5 bases, the J end by 0 bases, with 6 bases between. The CDR3 is CASSGSSTDTQYF. CDR3 coding DNA: TGTGCCAGCTCAGGTTCTAGCACAGATACGCAGTATTTT.

The chain links TRBV6-5 to TRBJ2-1, with D possibly TRBD1 on 6 matching bases. This CDR3 has 15 amino acids. The germline V and J ends were trimmed by 1 base and 6 bases, with 13 bases remaining between them. Germline CDR1 and CDR2: MNHEY and SVGAGI. CDR3 residues: CASSYFYRQVNEQFF. CDR3 sequence (DNA): TGTGCCAGCAGTTACTTTTACCGACAGGTCAATGAGCAGTTCTTC.

This clone was picked up many times. The rearrangement joins TRBV6-5 to TRBJ2-1; 9 nucleotides align to TRBD2. After removal of 4 bases from V and 10 bases from J, the junction contained 11 bases not matched to a gene. This CDR3 contains 15 residues. Per germline, CDR1 MNHEY and CDR2 SVGAGI. Here the CDR3 reads CASSSSSGRITEQFF. DNA for the CDR3: TGTGCCAGCAGTTCCAGCAGCGGGAGGATCACGGAGCAGTTCTTC.

The chain carries TRBV6-1 and TRBJ2-1, with 8 nucleotides matching TRBD2. With 7 bases clipped from V and 6 bases from J, the junction kept 8 bases outside the gene matches. Germline CDR1 is MNHNS and CDR2 is SASEGT. This CDR3 comprises 14 residues. DNA for the CDR3: TGTGCCAGCACAACAGGACTAGCTGCCAATGAGCAGTTCTTC. Residues: CASTTGLAANEQFF.

The chain employs TRBV11-3 and TRBJ2-3; D is uncertain. V was trimmed by 3 bases and J by 6 bases, leaving 10 bases between them. Germline-derived CDR1 and CDR2 are SGHNT and YENEEA. There are 13 residues in the CDR3. The CDR3 nucleotides are TGTGCCAGCAGCTTGGTATCCTCCGATACGCAGTATTTT. Protein sequence: CASSLVSSDTQYF.

The chain is built from TRBV18 and TRBJ1-5; tentative D call: TRBD1 (6 bases). The length of the CDR3 is 13 residues. CDR1 is KGHSH, CDR2 LQKENI, per germline. Trimming removed 6 bases from V and 7 bases from J, with 13 bases in between. CDR3 DNA: TGTGCCAGCTCCTTACCGGGGGGCCAGCCCCAGCATTTT. It is translated as CASSLPGGQPQHF.

This clone came up a few times. The chain uses TRBV6-1 and TRBJ1-5, with TRBD1 as a possible D gene (6 bases). The CDR3 runs 14 residues. Trimming stripped 5 bases from V and 7 bases from J, with 15 bases between. Germline assignment: CDR1 MNHNS and CDR2 SASEGT. The CDR3 loop is CASSKTGREQPQHF. CDR3 coding DNA: TGTGCCAGCAGTAAAACAGGGCGTGAGCAGCCCCAGCATTTT.

This clone was counted between two and nine times. The chain uses TRBV6-1 and TRBJ1-1; perhaps TRBD1 as D (5 bases). Trimming cost V 7 bases and J 5 bases, with 11 bases left between them. CDR3 length: 12 residues. The germline V gene encodes CDR1 MNHNS and CDR2 SASEGT. The CDR3 loop is CASTSGGTEAFF. The DNA for the CDR3 is TGTGCCAGCACTTCCGGGGGTACTGAAGCTTTCTTT.

This clone appeared a few times. This chain connects TRBV29-1 to TRBJ2-1; 10 bases align to TRBD2. The CDR3 runs to 14 residues. V lost 6 bases, J lost 2 bases, and 4 bases stayed unmatched. In germline, CDR1 is SQVTM, CDR2 ANQGSEA. The DNA for the CDR3 is TGCAGCGTGACGACTAGCGGGCCCTACAATGAGCAGTTCTTC. Encoded protein: CSVTTSGPYNEQFF.